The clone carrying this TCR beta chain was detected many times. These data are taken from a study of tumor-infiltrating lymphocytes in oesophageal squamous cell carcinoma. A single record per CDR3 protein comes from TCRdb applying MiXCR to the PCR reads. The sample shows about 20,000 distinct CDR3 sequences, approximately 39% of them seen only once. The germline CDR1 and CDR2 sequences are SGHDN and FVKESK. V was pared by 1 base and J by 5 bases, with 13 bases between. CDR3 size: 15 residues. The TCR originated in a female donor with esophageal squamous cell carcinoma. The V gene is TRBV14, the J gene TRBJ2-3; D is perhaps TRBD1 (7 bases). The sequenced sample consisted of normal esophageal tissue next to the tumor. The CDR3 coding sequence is TGTGCCAGCAGCCAAGGGAGGGGGCGCGGAGATACGCAGTATTTT. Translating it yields CASSQGRGRGDTQYF.